A single sample is the source of the 8 T cell receptor beta chains below, sequenced in a study of a mutant IDH1 vaccine in newly diagnosed glioma. Regarding time point: baseline, week 1 (first vaccination visit). Treatment specified: pre-vaccination baseline after standard-of-care therapy. Measured with immunoSEQ multiplex PCR; TCRdb has only the in-frame clones, and not every one. The sample holds 55,000 to 70,000 clones, 80% to 90% seen once. The input for sequencing was PBMCs, taken from a glioma patient treated with radiotherapy, temozolomide or both. All receptors derive from a man aged 30 to 39 with glioma.

The rearrangement links TRBV27 to TRBJ1-6; D is uncertain. Germline-derived CDR1 and CDR2 are MNHEY and SMNVEV (reference sequence). This CDR3 has 13 residues. Trimming took 8 bases from V and 7 from J, leaving 12 bases between them. This chain's CDR3 is CASSLGINSPLHF. CDR3 coding DNA: TGTGCCAGCTCCTTAGGCATAAATTCACCCCTCCACTTT.

The chain couples TRBV5-6 to TRBJ1-2; perhaps TRBD1 as D (6 bases). Germline V gives CDR1 SGHDT, CDR2 YYEEEE. The CDR3 is 18 amino acids. V was cut by 1 base and J by 1 base, with 20 bases left in between. CDR3 in amino acids: CASSLPRAGVELNYGYTF. The CDR3 nucleotides are TGTGCCAGCAGCTTGCCCCGGGCAGGGGTCGAACTTAACTATGGCTACACCTTC.

The gene calls are TRBV27 and TRBJ1-2, with no clear D. The V and J ends lost 5 bases and 1 base respectively, with 14 bases between them. The V gene's germline CDR1 is MNHEY and CDR2 SMNVEV (reference sequence). The CDR3 spans 15 residues. CDR3 amino acids: CASSPALQVNYGYTF. CDR3 coding DNA: TGTGCCAGCAGTCCCGCCTTACAAGTTAACTATGGCTACACCTTC.

A few counts support this clone. The genes are TRBV7-2 and TRBJ2-7, with D maybe TRBD1 (6 bases). CDR3 length: 14 residues. In germline, CDR1 is SGHTA, CDR2 FQGNSA. The germline V and J ends were trimmed by 3 bases and 1 base, with 10 bases remaining between them. In DNA form, the CDR3 reads TGTGCCAGCAGCTTCGGACAGACTTCCTACGAGCAGTACTTC. It yields the protein CASSFGQTSYEQYF. The whole variable domain, filled in from reference TRBV7-2 and TRBJ2-7, reads GAGVSQSPSNKVTEKGKDVELRCDPISGHTALYWYRQSLGQGLEFLIYFQGNSAPDKSGLPSDRFSAERTGGSVSTLTIQRTQQEDSAVYLCASSFGQTSYEQYFGPGTRLTVT.

This clone rates as medium-sized. The rearrangement uses TRBV28 and TRBJ2-7; D remains ambiguous. The CDR3 is made up of 13 amino acids. CDR1 and CDR2 from the germline V gene are MDHEN and SYDVKM. Trimming took off 3 bases at V and 0 bases at J, with 6 bases between the two ends. In DNA, the CDR3 is TGTGCCAGCAGTTTTAGTAGCTCCTACGAGCAGTACTTC. Its translation: CASSFSSSYEQYF.

The gene calls are TRBV2 and TRBJ2-2, with 7 nucleotides matching TRBD2. Germline assignment: CDR1 SNHLY and CDR2 FYNNEI. V was pared by 6 bases and J by 5 bases, with 9 bases of the junction left unmatched. The CDR3 has 15 amino acids. CDR3 residues: CASRVGLDLTGELFF. In DNA, the CDR3 is TGTGCCAGCAGGGTAGGACTAGATTTGACCGGGGAGCTGTTTTTT.

V gene TRBV18 combines with J gene TRBJ1-5; D is unresolved. Trimming pared 0 bases from V and 0 bases from J, leaving 3 bases between. In germline, CDR1 is KGHSH, CDR2 LQKENI. This CDR3 region has 14 residues. CDR3 DNA sequence: TGTGCCAGCTCACCACCAGGTAGCAATCAGCCCCAGCATTTT. Protein product: CASSPPGSNQPQHF.

This chain uses TRBV2 with TRBJ2-7; D might be TRBD1 (5 bases). The V end lost 4 bases, the J end lost 3 bases, and 7 bases lay between the germline ends. Germline V gene sequence: CDR1 SNHLY, CDR2 FYNNEI. CDR3 size: 12 residues. CDR3 sequence: CASSAQGYEQYF. CDR3 bases: TGTGCCAGCAGTGCTCAGGGCTACGAGCAGTACTTC.